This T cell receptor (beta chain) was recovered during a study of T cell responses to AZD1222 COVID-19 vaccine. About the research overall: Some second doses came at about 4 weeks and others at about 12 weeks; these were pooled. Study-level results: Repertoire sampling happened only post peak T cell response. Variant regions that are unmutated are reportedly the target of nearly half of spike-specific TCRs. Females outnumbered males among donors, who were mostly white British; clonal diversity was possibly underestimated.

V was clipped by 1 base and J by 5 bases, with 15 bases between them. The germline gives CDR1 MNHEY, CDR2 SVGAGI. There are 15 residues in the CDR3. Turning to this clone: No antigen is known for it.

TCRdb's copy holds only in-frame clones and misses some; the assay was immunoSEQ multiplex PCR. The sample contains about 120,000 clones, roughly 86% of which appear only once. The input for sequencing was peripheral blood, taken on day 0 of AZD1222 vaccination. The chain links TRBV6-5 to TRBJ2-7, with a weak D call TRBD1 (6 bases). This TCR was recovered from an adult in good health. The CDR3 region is CASSYYPGDSDEQYF. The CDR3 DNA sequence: TGTGCCAGCAGTTACTATCCAGGGGATTCGGACGAGCAGTACTTC.